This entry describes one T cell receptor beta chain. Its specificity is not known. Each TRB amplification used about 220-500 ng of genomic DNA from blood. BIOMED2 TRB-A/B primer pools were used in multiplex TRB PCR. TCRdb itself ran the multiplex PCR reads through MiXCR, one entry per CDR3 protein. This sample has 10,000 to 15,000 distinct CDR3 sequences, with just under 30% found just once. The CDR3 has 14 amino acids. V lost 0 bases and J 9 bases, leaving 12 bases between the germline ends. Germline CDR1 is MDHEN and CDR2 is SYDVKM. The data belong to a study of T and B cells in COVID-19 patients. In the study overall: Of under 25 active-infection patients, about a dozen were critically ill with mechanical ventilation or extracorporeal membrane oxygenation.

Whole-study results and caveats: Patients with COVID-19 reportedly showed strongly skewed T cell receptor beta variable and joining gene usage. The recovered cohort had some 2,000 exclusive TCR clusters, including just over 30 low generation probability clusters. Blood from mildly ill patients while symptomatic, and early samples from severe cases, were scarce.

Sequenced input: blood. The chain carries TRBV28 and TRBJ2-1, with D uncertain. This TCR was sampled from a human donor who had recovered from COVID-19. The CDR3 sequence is CASSLWGSDFEQFF. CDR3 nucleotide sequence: TGTGCCAGCAGTTTATGGGGGTCCGACTTTGAGCAGTTCTTC.